These 29 T cell receptor beta chains were sequenced from one sample in a study of T cell responses to AZD1222 COVID-19 vaccine. Generated by immunoSEQ multiplex PCR, the TCRdb table keeps only in-frame clones and is missing some. In the table there are over 150,000 clones, around 88% of which are singletons. Here the sequenced sample was peripheral blood, taken on day 0 of AZD1222 vaccination. These TCRs come from an adult in good health.

The chain links TRBV30 to TRBJ1-4, with a tentative D call TRBD1 (5 bases). Germline V gene sequence: CDR1 GTSNPN, CDR2 SVGIG (reference sequence). The CDR3 runs to 13 residues. V lost 3 bases and J lost 3, with 8 bases in between. This CDR3 reads CAWSGDANEKLFF. DNA of the CDR3: TGTGCCTGGAGCGGGGACGCTAATGAAAAACTGTTTTTT.

V gene TRBV13 combines with J gene TRBJ1-2; TRBD1 agrees at 7 bases. Germline V gene sequence: CDR1 PRHDT, CDR2 FYEKMQ (reference sequence). V lost 4 bases to trimming and J lost 6 bases; unmatched junction nucleotides: 14. The CDR3 covers 16 residues. CDR3 residues: CASSSELDRVRNGYTF. Here the CDR3 DNA reads TGTGCCAGCAGCTCCGAGCTAGACAGGGTTAGGAATGGCTACACCTTC.

The chain employs TRBV9 and TRBJ1-2, with D maybe TRBD1 (6 bases). The CDR3 is 14 amino acids. V was pared by 0 bases and J by 6 bases, with 12 bases between. Germline CDR1 and CDR2: SGDLS and YYNGEE. CDR3 DNA: TGTGCCAGCAGCGTAGCCGAGACAGGCGATGGCTACACCTTC. Protein: CASSVAETGDGYTF.

For this clone: The same CDR3 also results from other DNA sequences found in this sample. J is TRBJ2-7 and V is TRBV19; possibly TRBD1 or TRBD2 for D (5 bases each). V lost 5 bases and J lost 2, with 13 bases in between. Per the germline V gene, CDR1 is LNHDA and CDR2 is SQIVND (reference sequence). CDR3 length equals 14 residues. Here the CDR3 DNA reads TGTGCCAGTAGTCCCGGGACCGCAGCCTACGAGCAGTACTTC. It codes for CASSPGTAAYEQYF.

The V call is TRBV19, the J call TRBJ2-7; D ambiguous. The length of the CDR3 is 12 residues. Trimming left V 7 bases short and J 5 bases short, with 12 bases between. CDR1 is LNHDA and CDR2 is SQIVND in the germline V gene (reference sequence). CDR3 region: CASKNRQDEQYF. The CDR3 DNA follows: TGTGCCAGTAAGAATCGCCAGGACGAGCAGTACTTC.

Written as DNA, the CDR3 is TGTGCCAGCAGTCGAACAGGGGGTCTCTTTGGAAACACCATATATTTT. Protein product: CASSRTGGLFGNTIYF. The chain employs TRBV6-6 and TRBJ1-3, with TRBD1 identical over 8 bases. V gave up 5 bases and J gave up 3 bases; unmatched junction bases: 9. The CDR3 sequence is 16 residues long. Germline V gene data show CDR1 as MNHNY and CDR2 as SVGAGI (reference sequence).

The chain employs TRBV7-3 and TRBJ2-5, with TRBD2 as a possible D gene (7 bases). CDR1 and CDR2 from the germline V gene are SGHTA and FQGTGA. The V end lost 1 base, the J end lost 4 bases, and 22 bases lay between the germline ends. The CDR3 has 18 residues. CDR3 nucleotide sequence: TGTGCCAGCAGCTTAATAGGGGGAGGTCCCGGCGGGGGAGAGACCCAGTACTTC. Protein: CASSLIGGGPGGGETQYF.

The chain joins TRBV12-3 or TRBV12-4 to TRBJ2-7, with D hard to call. This CDR3 region has 12 residues. V gave up 8 bases and J gave up 6 bases, with 14 bases separating them. The CDR3 reads CASGLPPLEQYF. Written as DNA, the CDR3 is TGTGCCAGCGGGCTCCCCCCTCTCGAGCAGTACTTC.

The V gene is TRBV18, the J gene TRBJ2-2, with 9 positions matching TRBD2. Losses at the gene ends were 5 bases for V and 1 base for J; bases not matched to a gene: 5. The CDR3 is 16 residues long. CDR1 and CDR2 (germline): KGHSH, LQKENI. CDR3 residues: CASSSVAGENTGELFF. The CDR3 nucleotides read TGTGCCAGCTCATCCGTAGCGGGGGAGAACACCGGGGAGCTGTTTTTT. The whole variable domain, remainder taken from reference TRBV18 and TRBJ2-2, is NAGVMQNPRHLVRRRGQEARLRCSPMKGHSHVYWYRQLPEEGLKFMVYLQKENIIDESGMPKERFSAEFPKEGPSILRIQQVVRGDSAAYFCASSSVAGENTGELFFGEGSRLTVL.

In DNA, the CDR3 is TGTGCCAGCAGCTTAAACAGGGGGTACGAGCAGTACTTC. Protein sequence: CASSLNRGYEQYF. The J gene is TRBJ2-7, the V gene TRBV7-3, with 8 bases that match TRBD1. Trimming took 1 base from V and 4 from J; bases not matched to a gene: 0. Germline loops: CDR1 SGHTA, CDR2 FQGTGA. The CDR3 has 13 residues. The variable domain in full, completed from reference TRBV7-3 and TRBJ2-7, reads GAGVSQTPSNKVTEKGKYVELRCDPISGHTALYWYRQSLGQGPEFLIYFQGTGAADDSGLPNDRFFAVRPEGSVSTLKIQRTERGDSAVYLCASSLNRGYEQYFGPGTRLTVT.

The chain recombines TRBV28 with TRBJ2-7; 7 bases fit TRBD2. This CDR3 has 15 amino acids. The V and J ends lost 6 bases and 3 bases, in that order; junction bases with no gene match: 11. Germline CDR1 is MDHEN and CDR2 is SYDVKM. CDR3 in amino acids: CASSPGGRGGYEQYF. The CDR3 DNA reads TGTGCCAGCAGCCCGGGGGGAAGGGGAGGCTACGAGCAGTACTTC.

This clone was seen once. The chain joins TRBV11-2 to TRBJ1-4; 8 bases fit TRBD1. In germline, CDR1 is SGHAT, CDR2 FQNNGV. Unmatched junction bases numbered 10, after V lost 1 base and J lost 6 bases. The CDR3 covers 17 residues. The CDR3 spells CASSLVLGRGRDEKLFF. Written as DNA, the CDR3 is TGTGCCAGCAGCTTAGTCTTAGGCAGGGGGCGCGATGAAAAACTGTTTTTT.

This chain uses TRBV7-2 with TRBJ2-1, with a tentative D call TRBD2 (5 bases). Trimming stripped 7 bases from V and 10 bases from J, with 23 bases between. CDR1 and CDR2 from the germline V gene are SGHTA and FQGNSA. This CDR3 has 15 amino acids. DNA for the CDR3: TGTGCCAGCACCATAAGCGGTGAGCCGGTGGGGGAGCAGTTCTTC. Protein sequence: CASTISGEPVGEQFF.

In nucleotides, the CDR3 is TGTGCCATCAGTGTGGACGAGAAAGAGACCCAGTACTTC. Translated: CAISVDEKETQYF. V and J are TRBV10-3 and TRBJ2-5; D remains unclear. With 4 bases removed from V and 3 bases from J, the gap between germline ends came to 9 bases. Germline V gene lookup returns CDR1 ENHRY and CDR2 SYGVKD. There are 13 residues in the CDR3.

V is TRBV2 and J is TRBJ2-5; D is unresolved. V shed 0 bases and J shed 5 bases, with 10 bases lying between them. The CDR3 is made up of 14 amino acids. The V gene's germline CDR1 is SNHLY and CDR2 FYNNEI. The CDR3 region has the DNA TGTGCCAGCAGTGAAGCGAACATGGGGGAGACCCAGTACTTC. It translates to CASSEANMGETQYF.

The chain carries TRBV16 and TRBJ1-5, with D unclear. Germline V CDR1 and CDR2: KGHSY, FQNENV. The CDR3 runs to 13 residues. Trimming removed 5 bases at V and 5 bases at J, with 10 bases between. CDR3 sequence (DNA): TGTGCCAGCAGCTCGGACCGGGATCAGCCCCAGCATTTT. Its protein product is CASSSDRDQPQHF.

The V and J genes are TRBV4-1 and TRBJ1-2, with D unclear. CDR1 and CDR2 (germline): MGHRA, YSYEKL. The CDR3 spans 13 residues. Deletions cut 2 bases from V and 1 base from J, with 5 bases between. CDR3 nucleotides: TGCGCCAGCAGCCAAACCCTTAACTATGGCTACACCTTC. Translated, it gives CASSQTLNYGYTF.

This chain links TRBV9 with TRBJ2-5; D gene unclear. V lost 4 bases, J lost 5 bases, and 15 bases lay in between. The CDR3 has 14 amino acids. CDR1 is SGDLS, CDR2 YYNGEE, per germline. Written as DNA, the CDR3 is TGTGCCAGCAGCTCCTCGAGTGGGTGGGAGACCCAGTACTTC. It encodes CASSSSSGWETQYF.

This clone was detected only a few times. The chain links TRBV2 to TRBJ2-3; 7 nucleotides agree with TRBD1. This CDR3 has 14 amino acids. Germline V gene lookup returns CDR1 SNHLY and CDR2 FYNNEI. V shed 5 bases, J shed 1 base, and the junction held 3 bases outside the gene matches. The CDR3 DNA sequence: TGTGCCAGCAGTACCGGACAGGGCACAGATACGCAGTATTTT. It yields the protein CASSTGQGTDTQYF.

The CDR3 is CASSITGTGGTEAFF. The CDR3 nucleotides are TGTGCCAGCAGTATTACCGGGACAGGGGGCACTGAAGCTTTCTTT. The V gene is TRBV27, the J gene TRBJ1-1; 11 bases match TRBD1. This CDR3 is built from 15 residues. Unmatched junction bases numbered 6, after V lost 5 bases and J lost 4 bases. Germline V gene lookup returns CDR1 MNHEY and CDR2 SMNVEV (reference sequence).

This chain connects TRBV27 to TRBJ2-7; TRBD1 agrees at 7 bases. Germline CDR1 MNHEY, CDR2 SMNVEV (reference sequence). The CDR3 loop spans 18 amino acids. J gave up 4 bases and V 0 bases, and 15 bases lay outside the gene matches. The CDR3 DNA follows: TGTGCCAGCAGTTTATCTATAGGTTTCGGCAGGGGGTCGTACGAGCAGTACTTC. Translated: CASSLSIGFGRGSYEQYF.

The sample holds a few counts of this clone. V gene TRBV27 combines with J gene TRBJ1-2; D gene ambiguous. Trimming removed 0 bases at V and 4 bases at J, with 6 bases between. Germline lookup yields CDR1 MNHEY and CDR2 SMNVEV (reference sequence). The CDR3 spans 13 residues. CDR3 loop: CASSLSGSYGYTF. The CDR3 DNA is TGTGCCAGCAGTTTATCGGGAAGCTATGGCTACACCTTC.

The genes are TRBV9 and TRBJ2-7, with a weak D call TRBD2 (6 bases). In germline, CDR1 is SGDLS, CDR2 YYNGEE. Trimming took off 0 bases at V and 2 bases at J, with 12 bases between the two ends. CDR3 length equals 15 residues. CDR3 coding DNA: TGTGCCAGCAGCGTAGAGGGGACTGAAGCCTACGAGCAGTACTTC. This gives the protein CASSVEGTEAYEQYF. The full variable domain, in which reference TRBV9 and TRBJ2-7 provide the parts outside the CDR3, is DSGVTQTPKHLITATGQRVTLRCSPRSGDLSVYWYQQSLDQGLQFLIQYYNGEERAKGNILERFSAQQFPDLHSELNLSSLELGDSALYFCASSVEGTEAYEQYFGPGTRLTVT.

This chain uses TRBV19 with TRBJ1-5; D is undetermined. V lost 3 bases to trimming and J lost 5 bases, with 14 bases between them. Germline CDR1 and CDR2: LNHDA and SQIVND (reference sequence). CDR3 length equals 15 residues. In DNA, the CDR3 is TGTGCCAGTAGTATCGCGGACTTCGAACATCAGCCCCAGCATTTT. It yields the protein CASSIADFEHQPQHF.

The V call is TRBV24-1, the J call TRBJ1-2; D possibly corresponds to TRBD1 (5 bases). This CDR3 is built from 13 residues. With 5 bases removed from V and 7 bases from J, the gap between germline ends came to 13 bases. Germline V CDR1 and CDR2: KGHDR, SFDVKD. For the CDR3, the DNA is TGTGCCACCAGTGGGTCTGGGGCGGGTGGCTACACCTTC. Amino acid sequence: CATSGSGAGGYTF.

The genes are TRBV5-1 and TRBJ1-3; D uncertain. The V and J ends lost 0 bases and 0 bases respectively, with 10 bases between them. Per germline, CDR1 SGHRS and CDR2 YFSETQ. This CDR3 is 16 amino acids long. The DNA of the CDR3 is TGCGCCAGCAGCTTGGGCCAACAACTCTCTGGAAACACCATATATTTT. It encodes CASSLGQQLSGNTIYF. Using reference TRBV5-1 and TRBJ1-3 for the parts outside the CDR3, the full variable domain is KAGVTQTPRYLIKTRGQQVTLSCSPISGHRSVSWYQQTPGQGLQFLFEYFSETQRNKGNFPGRFSGRQFSNSRSEMNVSTLELGDSALYLCASSLGQQLSGNTIYFGEGSWLTVV.

The chain links TRBV15 to TRBJ2-1; 10 nucleotides match TRBD2. Trimming cost V 1 base and J 4 bases; bases outside gene matches: 13. This CDR3 is 19 amino acids long. Germline V gene data show CDR1 as LNHNV and CDR2 as YYDKDF (reference sequence). The CDR3 nucleotides read TGTGCCACCAGCAGAGTGCGGAGCGGGAGGGAGTTTGGTTACAATGAGCAGTTCTTC. Translated: CATSRVRSGREFGYNEQFF.

This sequence joins TRBV5-1 and TRBJ1-4; TRBD1 aligns across 7 bases. Trimming removed 2 bases from V and 5 bases from J; junction bases left unmatched: 3. The CDR3 has 14 residues. Germline values: CDR1 SGHRS, CDR2 YFSETQ. CDR3 sequence reads: CASSFTGVNEKLFF. CDR3 DNA: TGCGCCAGCAGCTTTACAGGGGTCAATGAAAAACTGTTTTTT.

The CDR3 loop is CASSLGEGDTQYF. The CDR3, as DNA: TGTGCCAGCAGTCTCGGGGAGGGAGATACGCAGTATTTT. This chain links TRBV6-5 with TRBJ2-3; TRBD2 matches 7 bases. CDR3 length: 13 residues. The trim removed 5 bases at V and 5 bases at J, leaving 4 bases unmatched. CDR1 is MNHEY, CDR2 SVGAGI, per germline.